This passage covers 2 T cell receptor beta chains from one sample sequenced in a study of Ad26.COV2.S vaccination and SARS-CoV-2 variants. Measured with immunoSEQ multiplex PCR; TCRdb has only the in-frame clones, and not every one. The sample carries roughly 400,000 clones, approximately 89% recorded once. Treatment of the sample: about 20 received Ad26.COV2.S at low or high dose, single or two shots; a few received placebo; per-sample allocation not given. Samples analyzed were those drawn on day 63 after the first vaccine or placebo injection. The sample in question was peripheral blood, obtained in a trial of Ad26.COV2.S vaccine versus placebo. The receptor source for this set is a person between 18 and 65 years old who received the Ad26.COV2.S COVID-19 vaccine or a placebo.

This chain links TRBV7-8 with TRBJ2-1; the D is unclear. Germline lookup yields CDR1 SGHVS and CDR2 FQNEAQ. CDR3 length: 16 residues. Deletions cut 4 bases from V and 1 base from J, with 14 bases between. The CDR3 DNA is TGTGCCAGCAGCTCCAGCCGCATTGGGTCCTACAATGAGCAGTTCTTC. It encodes CASSSSRIGSYNEQFF.

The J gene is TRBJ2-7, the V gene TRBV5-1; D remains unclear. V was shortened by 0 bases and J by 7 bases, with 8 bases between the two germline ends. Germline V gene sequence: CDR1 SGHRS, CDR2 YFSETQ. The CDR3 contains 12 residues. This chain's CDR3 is CASSLDAREQYF. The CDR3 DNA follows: TGCGCCAGCAGCTTGGACGCGCGGGAGCAGTACTTC.